This TCR beta chain comes out of a study of T-cell reconstitution after alpha-beta-depleted transplantation in children. CDR1 is SGHRS and CDR2 is YFSETQ in the germline V gene. V lost 5 bases to trimming and J lost 8 bases, with 11 bases between them. The length of the CDR3 is 12 residues. This clonotype was counted at least ten times. Using unique molecular identifiers, the investigators prepared the TCRbeta library. TCRdb recomputed calls from the PCR reads with MiXCR, one row per CDR3 protein. The sample holds around 680,000 distinct CDR3 sequences, approximately 16% seen once. Source: PBMCs from the stem cell graft donor, taken from the stem cell graft. The gene calls are TRBV5-1 and TRBJ2-1; no clear D. This receptor was identified in a human donor who donated a stem cell graft to a child with acute myeloid leukemia. CDR3 sequence reads: CASSVSSHEQFF. CDR3 sequence (DNA): TGCGCCAGCAGTGTTAGTTCCCATGAGCAGTTCTTC.